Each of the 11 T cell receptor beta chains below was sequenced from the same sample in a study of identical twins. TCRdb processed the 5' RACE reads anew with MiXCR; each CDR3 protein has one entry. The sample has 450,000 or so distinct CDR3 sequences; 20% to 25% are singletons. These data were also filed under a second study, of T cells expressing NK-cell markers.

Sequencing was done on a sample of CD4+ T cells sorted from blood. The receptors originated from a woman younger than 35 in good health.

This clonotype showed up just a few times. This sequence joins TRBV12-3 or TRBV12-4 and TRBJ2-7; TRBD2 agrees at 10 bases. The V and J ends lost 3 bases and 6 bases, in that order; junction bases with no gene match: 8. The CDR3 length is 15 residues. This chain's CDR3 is CASSLGLAGALEQYF. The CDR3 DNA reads TGTGCCAGCAGTTTGGGTCTAGCGGGAGCCCTCGAGCAGTACTTC.

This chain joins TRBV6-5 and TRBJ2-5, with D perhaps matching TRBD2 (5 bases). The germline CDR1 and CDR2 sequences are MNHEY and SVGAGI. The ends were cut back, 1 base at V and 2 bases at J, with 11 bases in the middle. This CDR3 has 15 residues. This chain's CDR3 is CASSYYPTTQETQYF. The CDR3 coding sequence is TGTGCCAGCAGTTACTACCCGACTACACAAGAGACCCAGTACTTC.

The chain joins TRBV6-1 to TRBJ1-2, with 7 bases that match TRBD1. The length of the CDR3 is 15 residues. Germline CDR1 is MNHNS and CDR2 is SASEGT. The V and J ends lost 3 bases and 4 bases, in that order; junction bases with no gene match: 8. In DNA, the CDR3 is TGTGCCAGCAGTGATATTCGGACAGGAACCTATGGCTACACCTTC. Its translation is CASSDIRTGTYGYTF.

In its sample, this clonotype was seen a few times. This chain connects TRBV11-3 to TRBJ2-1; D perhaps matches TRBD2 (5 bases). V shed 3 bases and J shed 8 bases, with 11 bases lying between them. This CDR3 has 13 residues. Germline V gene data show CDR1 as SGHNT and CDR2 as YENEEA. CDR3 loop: CASSFSSFDEQFF. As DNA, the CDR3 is TGTGCCAGCAGCTTTTCTAGCTTCGATGAGCAGTTCTTC.

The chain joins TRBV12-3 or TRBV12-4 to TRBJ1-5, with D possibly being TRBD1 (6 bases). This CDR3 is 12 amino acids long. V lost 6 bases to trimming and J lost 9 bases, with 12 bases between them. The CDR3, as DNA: TGTGCCAGCAGCCTACAGGGACTGCCCCAGCATTTT. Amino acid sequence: CASSLQGLPQHF.

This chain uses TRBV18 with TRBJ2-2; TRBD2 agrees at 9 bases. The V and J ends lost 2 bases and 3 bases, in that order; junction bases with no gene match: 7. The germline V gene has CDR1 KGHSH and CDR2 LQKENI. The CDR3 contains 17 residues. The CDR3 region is CASSPASSGMDTGELFF. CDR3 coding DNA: TGTGCCAGCTCACCAGCGTCTAGCGGGATGGACACCGGGGAGCTGTTTTTT. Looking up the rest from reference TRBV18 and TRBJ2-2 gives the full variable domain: NAGVMQNPRHLVRRRGQEARLRCSPMKGHSHVYWYRQLPEEGLKFMVYLQKENIIDESGMPKERFSAEFPKEGPSILRIQQVVRGDSAAYFCASSPASSGMDTGELFFGEGSRLTVL.

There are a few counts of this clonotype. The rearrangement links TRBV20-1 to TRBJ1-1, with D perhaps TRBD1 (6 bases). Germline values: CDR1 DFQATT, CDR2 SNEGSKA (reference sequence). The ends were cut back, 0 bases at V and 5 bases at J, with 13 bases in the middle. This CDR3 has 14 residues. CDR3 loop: CSARDRRGATEAFF. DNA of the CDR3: TGCAGTGCTAGAGATAGGAGGGGGGCGACTGAAGCTTTCTTT.

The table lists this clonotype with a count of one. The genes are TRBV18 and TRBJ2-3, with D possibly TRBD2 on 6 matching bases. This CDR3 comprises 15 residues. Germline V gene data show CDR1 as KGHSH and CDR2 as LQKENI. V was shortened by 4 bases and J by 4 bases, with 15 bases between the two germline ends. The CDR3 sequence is CASSRAGPRADTQYF. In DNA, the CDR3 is TGTGCCAGCTCACGCGCGGGGCCGAGGGCAGATACGCAGTATTTT.

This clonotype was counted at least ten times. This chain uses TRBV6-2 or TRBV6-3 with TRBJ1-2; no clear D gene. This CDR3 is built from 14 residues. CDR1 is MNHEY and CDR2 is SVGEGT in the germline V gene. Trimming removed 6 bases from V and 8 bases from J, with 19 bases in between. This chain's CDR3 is CASSYTVSGVGYTF. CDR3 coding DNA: TGTGCCAGCAGCTATACAGTCAGCGGTGTCGGCTACACCTTC.

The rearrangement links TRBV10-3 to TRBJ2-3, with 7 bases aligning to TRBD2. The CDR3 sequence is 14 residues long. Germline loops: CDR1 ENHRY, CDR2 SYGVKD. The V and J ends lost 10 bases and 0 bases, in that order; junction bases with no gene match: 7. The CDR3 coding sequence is TGTGCCAGCGCCGGGGGGACTAGCACAGATACGCAGTATTTT. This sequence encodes CASAGGTSTDTQYF.

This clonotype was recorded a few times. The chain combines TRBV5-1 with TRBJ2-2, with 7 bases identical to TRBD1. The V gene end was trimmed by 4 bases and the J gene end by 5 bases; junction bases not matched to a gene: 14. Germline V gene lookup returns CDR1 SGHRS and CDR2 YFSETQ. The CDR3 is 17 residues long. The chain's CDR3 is CASSPLPTGAGTGELFF. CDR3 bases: TGCGCCAGCAGCCCGCTTCCCACAGGGGCAGGGACCGGGGAGCTGTTTTTT.